A single sample is the source of the 27 T cell receptor beta chains below, sequenced in a study of blood T cell repertoires in COVID-19. Data came from immunoSEQ multiplex PCR; TCRdb stores just in-frame clones and leaves some out. The sample shows under 300,000 clones, approximately 88% of them seen only once. The sequenced sample was peripheral blood. These receptors all stem from a human donor with COVID-19, enrolled during active disease. The donor label of this sample is uncertain.

The chain uses TRBV6-1 and TRBJ1-5; the match to TRBD1 covers 7 bases. V shed 1 base, J shed 8 bases, and the junction held 5 bases outside the gene matches. Per the germline V gene, CDR1 is MNHNS and CDR2 is SASEGT. The CDR3 loop spans 14 amino acids. CDR3 protein: CASSEGQGWEPQHF. The DNA for the CDR3 is TGTGCCAGCAGTGAAGGACAGGGTTGGGAGCCCCAGCATTTT.

V usage is TRBV18 and J usage is TRBJ2-1, with 14 bases matching TRBD2. Germline loops: CDR1 KGHSH, CDR2 LQKENI. The CDR3 is 15 residues long. After removal of 1 base from V and 9 bases from J, the junction contained 2 bases not matched to a gene. The DNA of the CDR3 is TGTGCCAGCTCACCACAGACTAGCGGGGGGGGTGAGCAGTTCTTC. Protein product: CASSPQTSGGGEQFF.

This clone has only one observation. This sequence joins TRBV7-2 and TRBJ2-5; 7 bases are a match to TRBD1. This CDR3 comprises 14 residues. Germline CDR1 is SGHTA and CDR2 is FQGNSA. V was pared by 6 bases and J by 2 bases, with 6 bases of the junction left unmatched. This CDR3 is CASSPLGQQETQYF. CDR3 DNA sequence: TGTGCCAGCAGTCCCCTGGGACAGCAAGAGACCCAGTACTTC.

The chain couples TRBV10-1 to TRBJ1-4, with a weak D call TRBD1 (6 bases). The length of the CDR3 is 15 residues. The V gene's germline CDR1 is WNHNN and CDR2 SYGVQD (reference sequence). V was clipped by 4 bases and J by 8 bases, with 17 bases between them. CDR3 sequence reads: CASSGGQGWEEKLFF. The DNA of the CDR3 is TGCGCCAGCAGTGGAGGGCAGGGGTGGGAGGAAAAACTGTTTTTT.

The chain recombines TRBV3-1 (or the pseudogene TRBV3-2) with TRBJ1-2, with D perhaps TRBD1 (5 bases). The CDR3 totals 14 residues. Germline lookup yields CDR1 LGHDT and CDR2 YNNKEL (reference sequence). V was clipped by 4 bases and J by 2 bases, with 11 bases between them. CDR3 in DNA: TGTGCCAGCAGCCCCGCGACAGAAAACTATGGCTACACCTTC. It yields the protein CASSPATENYGYTF.

The rearrangement links TRBV19 to TRBJ2-3, with TRBD1 identical over 8 bases. In germline, CDR1 is LNHDA, CDR2 SQIVND (reference sequence). With V trimmed by 3 bases and J by 4 bases, 6 bases remained unmatched. This CDR3 is built from 15 residues. CDR3 nucleotides: TGTGCCAGTAGTATCAACCAGGGGGCCTCAGATACGCAGTATTTT. Its protein product is CASSINQGASDTQYF.

V gene TRBV5-1 combines with J gene TRBJ2-1, with 7 bases matching TRBD2. This CDR3 contains 16 residues. Per the germline V gene, CDR1 is SGHRS and CDR2 is YFSETQ. The V gene end was trimmed by 0 bases and the J gene end by 4 bases; junction bases not matched to a gene: 7. CDR3 coding DNA: TGCGCCAGCAGCTTGGTTACGGGAGCGGGGTACAATGAGCAGTTCTTC. This gives the protein CASSLVTGAGYNEQFF.

The chain recombines TRBV28 with TRBJ2-5; 11 bases map to TRBD2. Losses at the gene ends were 6 bases for V and 2 bases for J; bases not matched to a gene: 5. The CDR3 has 15 residues. Germline CDR1 reads MDHEN; CDR2 reads SYDVKM. In DNA form, the CDR3 reads TGTGCCAGCAGGCCTACTAGCGGGAGACAAGAGACCCAGTACTTC. Translating gives CASRPTSGRQETQYF.

This clone came up once. The rearrangement links TRBV3-1 (or the pseudogene TRBV3-2) to TRBJ1-1, with 9 bases aligning to TRBD1. Trimming at V came to 4 bases and at J to 5 bases, leaving 8 bases not matched to a gene. The CDR3 is 15 residues long. Germline loops: CDR1 LGHDT, CDR2 YNNKEL (reference sequence). CDR3 amino acids: CASSPGGQGRTEAFF. The CDR3 nucleotides read TGTGCCAGCAGCCCGGGTGGACAGGGGAGAACTGAAGCTTTCTTT.

This clone was seen more than once but under ten times. V gene TRBV2 combines with J gene TRBJ2-1; TRBD1 is a possible D gene (6 bases). V lost 6 bases and J lost 5, with 11 bases in between. The germline V gene has CDR1 SNHLY and CDR2 FYNNEI. This CDR3 region has 13 residues. The chain's CDR3 is CASRQGLNNEQFF. The CDR3 DNA is TGTGCCAGCAGGCAGGGGTTAAACAATGAGCAGTTCTTC.

This clone appeared a few times. The V gene is TRBV9, the J gene TRBJ1-5; D remains ambiguous. CDR3 length: 13 residues. V was cut by 2 bases and J by 4 bases, with 7 bases left in between. Germline loops: CDR1 SGDLS, CDR2 YYNGEE. CDR3 sequence reads: CASSVPSNQPQHF. DNA of the CDR3: TGTGCCAGCAGCGTTCCCTCGAATCAGCCCCAGCATTTT.

Written as DNA, the CDR3 is TGTGCCAGCAGCGGGATACTAGCGGGAGCGGGAGATACGCAGTATTTT. Translating it yields CASSGILAGAGDTQYF. The chain couples TRBV9 to TRBJ2-3; 11 bases match TRBD2. V dropped 3 bases and J dropped 5; count of bases not matched to a gene: 8. CDR1 is SGDLS and CDR2 is YYNGEE in the germline V gene. The CDR3 totals 16 residues. The variable domain in full, completed from reference TRBV9 and TRBJ2-3, reads DSGVTQTPKHLITATGQRVTLRCSPRSGDLSVYWYQQSLDQGLQFLIQYYNGEERAKGNILERFSAQQFPDLHSELNLSSLELGDSALYFCASSGILAGAGDTQYFGPGTRLTVL.

This clone showed up just once. This chain uses TRBV3-1 (or the pseudogene TRBV3-2) with TRBJ1-1, with D maybe TRBD1 (5 bases). This CDR3 comprises 14 residues. V lost 4 bases and J 1 base, leaving 10 bases between the germline ends. Germline lookup yields CDR1 LGHDT and CDR2 YNNKEL (reference sequence). CDR3 region: CASSPQGSNTEAFF. CDR3 in DNA: TGTGCCAGCAGCCCGCAGGGTTCGAACACTGAAGCTTTCTTT.

The V gene is TRBV28, the J gene TRBJ2-1; 8 nucleotides align to TRBD2. Germline V gives CDR1 MDHEN, CDR2 SYDVKM. Losses at the gene ends were 4 bases for V and 7 bases for J; bases not matched to a gene: 9. The CDR3 consists of 15 residues. The CDR3 region is CASSYSGNFRNEQFF. CDR3 nucleotides: TGTGCCAGCAGTTATAGCGGGAACTTCAGGAATGAGCAGTTCTTC.

The chain combines TRBV11-2 with TRBJ1-1; TRBD1 might be the D (6 bases). The CDR3 covers 14 residues. Per the germline V gene, CDR1 is SGHAT and CDR2 is FQNNGV. V gave up 5 bases and J gave up 2 bases, with 12 bases separating them. The CDR3 loop reads CASSPSRGNTEAFF. The DNA for the CDR3 is TGTGCCAGCAGCCCAAGCAGGGGTAACACTGAAGCTTTCTTT.

The chain employs TRBV19 and TRBJ1-2; 8 positions agree with TRBD1. This CDR3 comprises 14 residues. V lost 7 bases and J lost 7; bases outside the gene matches: 11. Germline CDR1 is LNHDA and CDR2 is SQIVND (reference sequence). The CDR3 DNA follows: TGTGCCAGTAACCCTACCGGGACAGGTCTTGGCTACACCTTC. Translation: CASNPTGTGLGYTF.

This sequence joins TRBV13 and TRBJ2-1, with TRBD2 matching 13 bases. CDR1 and CDR2 (germline): PRHDT, FYEKMQ (reference sequence). Trimming cost V 3 bases and J 3 bases; bases outside gene matches: 5. There are 17 residues in the CDR3. This CDR3 is CASSFGTSGVNYNEQFF. CDR3 coding DNA: TGTGCCAGCAGCTTCGGGACTAGCGGGGTTAACTACAATGAGCAGTTCTTC. The variable domain in full, completed from reference TRBV13 and TRBJ2-1, reads AAGVIQSPRHLIKEKRETATLKCYPIPRHDTVYWYQQGPGQDPQFLISFYEKMQSDKGSIPDRFSAQQFSDYHSELNMSSLELGDSALYFCASSFGTSGVNYNEQFFGPGTRLTVL.

V and J are TRBV5-6 and TRBJ1-5; D ambiguous. Germline V CDR1 and CDR2: SGHDT, YYEEEE. This CDR3 is built from 14 residues. The V end was cut by 0 bases, the J end by 6 bases, with 10 bases between. This CDR3 reads CASSLGELSQPQHF. The DNA for the CDR3 is TGTGCCAGCAGCTTGGGGGAGTTAAGTCAGCCCCAGCATTTT.

This sequence joins TRBV15 and TRBJ1-1; 9 bases map to TRBD1. The CDR3 contains 15 residues. V dropped 5 bases and J dropped 4; count of bases not matched to a gene: 8. Germline loops: CDR1 LNHNV, CDR2 YYDKDF (reference sequence). The CDR3 reads CATSPDRGWSTEAFF. CDR3 sequence (DNA): TGTGCCACCAGCCCGGACAGGGGATGGAGCACTGAAGCTTTCTTT.

The chain links TRBV7-2 to TRBJ2-3; TRBD2 might be the D (5 bases). The CDR3 extends over 15 amino acids. Germline CDR1 SGHTA, CDR2 FQGNSA. Trimming stripped 2 bases from V and 5 bases from J, with 14 bases between. CDR3 DNA sequence: TGTGCCAGCAGCTTATGGACGACTACGAAAGATACGCAGTATTTT. Translating it yields CASSLWTTTKDTQYF.

J is TRBJ1-4 and V is TRBV29-1; 7 bases line up with TRBD1. The germline V gene has CDR1 SQVTM and CDR2 ANQGSEA. J was trimmed by 3 bases and V by 4 bases; bases with no gene match: 5. The CDR3 sequence is 14 residues long. The CDR3 here is CSVAWTGPNEKLFF. The CDR3 DNA is TGCAGCGTTGCCTGGACAGGCCCTAATGAAAAACTGTTTTTT.

J is TRBJ2-3 and V is TRBV7-2; 7 nucleotides match TRBD2. From germline, CDR1 is SGHTA and CDR2 FQGNSA. The CDR3 is made up of 15 amino acids. The V segment lost 0 bases and the J segment 6 bases; nucleotides outside the gene matches: 6. The CDR3 nucleotides read TGTGCCAGCAGCTTAGCCCTAGCGGTACGGGATACGCAGTATTTT. This encodes CASSLALAVRDTQYF. Drawing the rest from reference TRBV7-2 and TRBJ2-3, the complete variable domain is GAGVSQSPSNKVTEKGKDVELRCDPISGHTALYWYRQSLGQGLEFLIYFQGNSAPDKSGLPSDRFSAERTGGSVSTLTIQRTQQEDSAVYLCASSLALAVRDTQYFGPGTRLTVL.

V and J are TRBV28 and TRBJ2-5, with 13 bases matching TRBD2. The trim removed 8 bases at V and 4 bases at J, leaving 7 bases unmatched. Germline V gene data show CDR1 as MDHEN and CDR2 as SYDVKM. The CDR3 is made up of 15 amino acids. In nucleotides, the CDR3 is TGTGCCAGCGGGGAACTAGCGGGAGGGGCAGAGACCCAGTACTTC. The encoded protein is CASGELAGGAETQYF.

For the CDR3, the DNA is TGTGCCAGTAGTATAGACGTCGCGACAACATCTGCAACTAATGAAAAACTGTTTTTT. It specifies CASSIDVATTSATNEKLFF. The rearrangement uses TRBV19 and TRBJ1-4; D gene ambiguous. This CDR3 spans 19 amino acids. V was cut by 0 bases and J by 0 bases, with 17 bases left in between. Germline CDR1 and CDR2: LNHDA and SQIVND (reference sequence).

This chain joins TRBV4-3 and TRBJ2-1, with D maybe TRBD2 (6 bases). V gave up 4 bases and J gave up 4 bases, with 8 bases separating them. Per germline, CDR1 LGHNA and CDR2 YSLEER. This CDR3 has 13 residues. The CDR3 region is CASSRDLYNEQFF. The CDR3 DNA reads as TGCGCCAGCAGCCGGGACTTATACAATGAGCAGTTCTTC.

The chain joins TRBV6-5 to TRBJ2-7; TRBD2 matches 10 bases. The germline V gene has CDR1 MNHEY and CDR2 SVGAGI. This CDR3 has 14 residues. V was pared by 6 bases and J by 5 bases, with 7 bases of the junction left unmatched. CDR3 sequence reads: CASRIYLAGDEQYF. The DNA of the CDR3 is TGTGCCAGCAGAATTTATCTAGCGGGAGACGAGCAGTACTTC.

The genes are TRBV28 and TRBJ2-7; possibly TRBD1 for D (5 bases). This CDR3 has 13 amino acids. Germline lookup yields CDR1 MDHEN and CDR2 SYDVKM. Trimming took off 6 bases at V and 3 bases at J, with 12 bases between the two ends. The CDR3 coding sequence is TGTGCCAGCAGGGGGCCCGGGCTCTACGAGCAGTACTTC. It codes for CASRGPGLYEQYF.